This entry lists 2 T cell receptor beta chains sequenced from one sample in a study of shared clonotypes between healthy human individuals. Clones were read by immunoSEQ multiplex PCR, and TCRdb kept only the in-frame ones, dropping some. Of 2 million to 2.5 million clones listed, about 95% were seen once; the top ten hold 1% to 1.3%. Naive CD8 populations comprised CD45RO-negative cells positively selected for CCR7, excluding terminally differentiated effector memory CD45RA+ cells. The sample was naive CD8+ T cells sorted from blood. Receptor source: a man in his late teens or twenties in good health.

This clone was detected a few times. The chain uses TRBV25-1 and TRBJ1-3; D possibly corresponds to TRBD1 (6 bases). V was clipped by 7 bases and J by 0 bases, with 13 bases between them. This CDR3 comprises 15 residues. Germline lookup yields CDR1 MGHDK and CDR2 SYGVNS. The CDR3 DNA sequence: TGTGCCAGCAAGCCCGACAGGATCTCTGGAAACACCATATATTTT. Protein product: CASKPDRISGNTIYF.

The CDR3 sequence: CASSFVGSGANVLTF. CDR3 bases: TGTGCCAGCAGCTTCGTAGGGTCTGGGGCCAACGTCCTGACTTTC. V usage is TRBV5-4 and J usage is TRBJ2-6; no firm D call. Trimming took off 2 bases at V and 1 base at J, with 7 bases between the two ends. Germline CDR1 SGHNT, CDR2 YYREEE (reference sequence). This CDR3 comprises 15 residues. The full variable domain, with the rest looked up from reference TRBV5-4 and TRBJ2-6, is ETGVTQSPTHLIKTRGQQVTLRCSSQSGHNTVSWYQQALGQGPQFIFQYYREEENGRGNFPPRFSGLQFPNYSSELNVNALELDDSALYLCASSFVGSGANVLTFGAGSRLTVL.